Included here is one T cell receptor beta chain sequence, with context. What it recognizes is unknown. The data originate from a study of shared clonotypes between healthy human individuals. General observations from the study: The authors sampled blood alone, and tissue repertoires likely differ.

Source study methods: There were no quality scores in the junction-only immunoSEQ sequences, so filtering differed. The repertoire was sequenced with immunoSEQ multiplex PCR; TCRdb's copy has only in-frame clones and lacks some. V and J calls and clone size follow that table, whereas D and trimming were derived from the DNA. The data contain approximately 500,000 clones, 60% to 80% of them singletons. Germline CDR1 reads LNHDA; CDR2 reads SQIVND (reference sequence). Between the trimmed V and J ends, which lost 7 bases and 5 bases, there was a span of 12 bases. This CDR3 region has 13 residues. The study drew all its donors from Caucasian adults living in Nashville, Tennessee. The study used 85 million or so PBMCs per unsorted sample for genomic DNA.

This clonotype was sampled from a woman in her 40s in good health. Some clones in this sample may be carry-over from other donors' samples. J is TRBJ1-5 and V is TRBV19; D is possibly TRBD1 (5 bases). The sample was PBMCs. The CDR3 DNA reads TGTGCCAGTAACAAGATACAGGATCAGCCCCAGCATTTT. Translating gives CASNKIQDQPQHF.